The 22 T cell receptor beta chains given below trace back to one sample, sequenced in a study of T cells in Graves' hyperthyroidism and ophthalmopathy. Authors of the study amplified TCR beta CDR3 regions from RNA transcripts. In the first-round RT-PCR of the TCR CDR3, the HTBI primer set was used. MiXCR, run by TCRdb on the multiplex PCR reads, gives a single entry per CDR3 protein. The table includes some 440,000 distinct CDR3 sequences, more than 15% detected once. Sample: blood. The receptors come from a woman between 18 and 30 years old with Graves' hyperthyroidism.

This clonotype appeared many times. Here the CDR3 reads CASSPGRRGYTF. Here the CDR3 DNA reads TGTGCCAGCAGTCCCGGACGACGGGGCTACACCTTC. This chain links TRBV28 with TRBJ1-2, with D uncertain. From germline, CDR1 is MDHEN and CDR2 SYDVKM. V shed 5 bases and J shed 8 bases, with 12 bases lying between them. The length of the CDR3 is 12 residues.

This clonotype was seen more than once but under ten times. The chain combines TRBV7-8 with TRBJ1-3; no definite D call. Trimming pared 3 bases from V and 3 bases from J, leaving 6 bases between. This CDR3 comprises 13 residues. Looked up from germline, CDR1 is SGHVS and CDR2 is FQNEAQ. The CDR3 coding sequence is TGTGCCAGCAGCTTGGGGTATGGAAACACCATATATTTT. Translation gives CASSLGYGNTIYF.

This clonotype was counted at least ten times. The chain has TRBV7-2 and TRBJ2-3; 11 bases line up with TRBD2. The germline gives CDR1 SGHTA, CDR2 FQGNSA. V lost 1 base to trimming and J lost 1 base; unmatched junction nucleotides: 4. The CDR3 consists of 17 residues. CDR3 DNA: TGTGCCAGCAGCTTAGGGACTAGCGGGCTTCGCACAGATACGCAGTATTTT. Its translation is CASSLGTSGLRTDTQYF.

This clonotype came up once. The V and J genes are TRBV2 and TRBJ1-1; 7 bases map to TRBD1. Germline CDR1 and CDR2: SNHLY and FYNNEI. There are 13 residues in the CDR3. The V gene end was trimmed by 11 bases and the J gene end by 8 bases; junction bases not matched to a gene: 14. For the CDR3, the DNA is TGTGCCTTACAGACAGGGCCAGTCTCGGAAGCTTTCTTT. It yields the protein CALQTGPVSEAFF.

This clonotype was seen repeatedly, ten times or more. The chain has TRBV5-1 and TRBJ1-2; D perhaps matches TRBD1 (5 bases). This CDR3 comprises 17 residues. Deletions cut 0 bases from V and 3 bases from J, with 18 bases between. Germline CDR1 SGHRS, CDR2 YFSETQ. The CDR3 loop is CASSLGSSGVRHYGYTF. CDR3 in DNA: TGCGCCAGCAGCTTGGGATCCTCGGGGGTAAGACACTATGGCTACACCTTC.

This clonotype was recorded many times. The CDR3 DNA reads as TGTGCCAGCAGCGGGGGACAGGGGCCCGATGGCTACACCTTC. Translated, it gives CASSGGQGPDGYTF. The rearrangement links TRBV9 to TRBJ1-2; TRBD1 matches 10 bases. The CDR3 has 14 residues. Germline V gives CDR1 SGDLS, CDR2 YYNGEE. With 3 bases clipped from V and 6 bases from J, the junction kept 5 bases outside the gene matches.

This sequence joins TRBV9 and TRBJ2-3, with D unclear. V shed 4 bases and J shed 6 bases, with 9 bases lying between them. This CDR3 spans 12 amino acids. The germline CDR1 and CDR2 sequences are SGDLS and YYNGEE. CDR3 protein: CASSLEEDTQYF. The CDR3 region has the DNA TGTGCCAGCAGCCTAGAGGAGGATACGCAGTATTTT.

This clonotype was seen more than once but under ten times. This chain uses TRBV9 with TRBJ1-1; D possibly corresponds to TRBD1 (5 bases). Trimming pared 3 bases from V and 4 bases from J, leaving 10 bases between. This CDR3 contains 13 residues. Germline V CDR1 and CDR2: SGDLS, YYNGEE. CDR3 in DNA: TGTGCCAGCAGCGCCCTTGGGGGCACTGAAGCTTTCTTT. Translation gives CASSALGGTEAFF.

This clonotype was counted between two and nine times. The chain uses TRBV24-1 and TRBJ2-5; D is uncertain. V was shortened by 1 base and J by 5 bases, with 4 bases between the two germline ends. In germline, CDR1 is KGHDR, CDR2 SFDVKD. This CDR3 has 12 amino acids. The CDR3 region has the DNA TGTGCCACCAGTGATTTCGAGGAGACCCAGTACTTC. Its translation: CATSDFEETQYF.

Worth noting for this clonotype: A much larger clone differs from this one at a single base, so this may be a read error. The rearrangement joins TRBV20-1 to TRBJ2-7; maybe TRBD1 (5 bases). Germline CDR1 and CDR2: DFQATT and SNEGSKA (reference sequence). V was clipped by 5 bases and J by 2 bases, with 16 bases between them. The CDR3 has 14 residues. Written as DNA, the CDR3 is TGCAGTGCTCTCTGGGGCATCTCACCCTACGAGCAGTACTTC. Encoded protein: CSALWGISPYEQYF.

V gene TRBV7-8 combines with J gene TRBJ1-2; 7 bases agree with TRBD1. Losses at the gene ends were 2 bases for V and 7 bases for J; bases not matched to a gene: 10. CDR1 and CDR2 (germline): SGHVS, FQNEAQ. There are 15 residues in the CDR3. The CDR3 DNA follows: TGTGCCAGCAGCTTACGGGGGCAGGGGGGTGGTGGCTACACCTTC. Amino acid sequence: CASSLRGQGGGGYTF.

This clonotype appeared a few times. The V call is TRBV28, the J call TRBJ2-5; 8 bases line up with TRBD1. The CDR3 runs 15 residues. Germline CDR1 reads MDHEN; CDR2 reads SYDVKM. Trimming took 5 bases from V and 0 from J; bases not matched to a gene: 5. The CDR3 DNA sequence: TGTGCCAGCAGTCCTTGGACAGGGAACCAAGAGACCCAGTACTTC. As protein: CASSPWTGNQETQYF.

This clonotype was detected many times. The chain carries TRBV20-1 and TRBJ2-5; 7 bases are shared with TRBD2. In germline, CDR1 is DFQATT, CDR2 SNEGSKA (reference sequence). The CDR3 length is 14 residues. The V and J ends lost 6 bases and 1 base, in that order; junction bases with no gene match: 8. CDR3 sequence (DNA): TGCAGTGCGGGGACCCCGGGGGGCCAAGAGACCCAGTACTTC. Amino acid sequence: CSAGTPGGQETQYF.

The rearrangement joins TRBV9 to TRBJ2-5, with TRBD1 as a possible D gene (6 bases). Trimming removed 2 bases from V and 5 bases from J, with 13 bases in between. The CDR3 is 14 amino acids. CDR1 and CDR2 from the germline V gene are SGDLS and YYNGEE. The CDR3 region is CASSVDWGRETQYF. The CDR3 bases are TGTGCCAGCAGCGTTGATTGGGGGCGCGAGACCCAGTACTTC.

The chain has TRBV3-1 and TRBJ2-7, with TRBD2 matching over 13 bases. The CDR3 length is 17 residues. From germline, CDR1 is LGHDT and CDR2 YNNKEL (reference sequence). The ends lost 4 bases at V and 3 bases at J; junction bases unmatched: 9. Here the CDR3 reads CASSRTTSGRINYEQYF. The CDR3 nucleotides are TGTGCCAGCAGCCGGACGACTAGCGGGAGGATAAACTACGAGCAGTACTTC.

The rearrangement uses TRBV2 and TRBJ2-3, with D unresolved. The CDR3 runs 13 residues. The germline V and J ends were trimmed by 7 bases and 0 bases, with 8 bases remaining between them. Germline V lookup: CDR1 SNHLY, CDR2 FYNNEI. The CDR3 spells CASKKDSTDTQYF. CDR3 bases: TGTGCCAGCAAGAAGGATAGCACAGATACGCAGTATTTT.

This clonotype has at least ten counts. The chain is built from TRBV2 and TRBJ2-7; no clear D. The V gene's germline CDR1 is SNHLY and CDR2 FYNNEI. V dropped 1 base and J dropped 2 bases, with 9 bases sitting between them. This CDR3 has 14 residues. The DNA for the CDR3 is TGTGCCAGCAGTGAAGATATTGGGCCCTACGAGCAGTACTTC. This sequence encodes CASSEDIGPYEQYF.

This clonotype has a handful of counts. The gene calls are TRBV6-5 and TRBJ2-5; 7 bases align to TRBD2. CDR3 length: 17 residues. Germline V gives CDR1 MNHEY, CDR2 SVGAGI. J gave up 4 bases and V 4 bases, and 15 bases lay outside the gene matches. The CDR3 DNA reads TGTGCCAGCAGTTTGTCAACCGGACTAGTAGGAGGAGAGACCCAGTACTTC. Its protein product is CASSLSTGLVGGETQYF.

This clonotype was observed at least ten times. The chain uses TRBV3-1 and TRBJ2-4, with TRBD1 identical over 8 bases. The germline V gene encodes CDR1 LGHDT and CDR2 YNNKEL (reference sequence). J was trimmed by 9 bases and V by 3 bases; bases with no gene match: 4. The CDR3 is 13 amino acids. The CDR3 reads CASSQLDRAIQYF. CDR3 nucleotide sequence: TGTGCCAGCAGCCAGTTGGACAGGGCCATTCAGTACTTC.

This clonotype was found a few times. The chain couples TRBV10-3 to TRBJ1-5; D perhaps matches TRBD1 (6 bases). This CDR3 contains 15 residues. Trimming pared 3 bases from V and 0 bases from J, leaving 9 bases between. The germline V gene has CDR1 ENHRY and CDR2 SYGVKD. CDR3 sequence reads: CAISEGQNSNQPQHF. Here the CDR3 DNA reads TGTGCCATCAGTGAAGGACAGAATAGCAATCAGCCCCAGCATTTT.

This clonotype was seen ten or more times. The CDR3 bases are TGTGCCAGCTCACCGCCGACAGGGGGGATCACTGAAGCTTTCTTT. The encoded protein is CASSPPTGGITEAFF. The chain has TRBV18 and TRBJ1-1, with 9 bases aligning to TRBD1. Germline CDR1 and CDR2: KGHSH and LQKENI. V lost 3 bases to trimming and J lost 4 bases; unmatched junction nucleotides: 6. The CDR3 extends over 15 amino acids.

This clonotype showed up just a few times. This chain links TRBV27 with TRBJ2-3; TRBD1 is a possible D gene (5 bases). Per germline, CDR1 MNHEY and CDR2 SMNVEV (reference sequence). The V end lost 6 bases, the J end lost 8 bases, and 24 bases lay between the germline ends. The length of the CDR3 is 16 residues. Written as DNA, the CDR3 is TGTGCCAGCAGACAAGAGTGGGGCCTTGGGTCCGCTACGCAGTATTTT. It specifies CASRQEWGLGSATQYF.